This T cell receptor (beta chain) comes out of a study of T-cell memory formation after mild COVID-19. Study-wide background: Largely, the TCR clusters proved donor specific.

TCR alpha and TCR beta cDNA libraries carrying sample barcodes and UMIs came from 5'RACE with constant-segment primers. TCRdb re-derived calls from the 5' RACE reads in MiXCR, one entry per CDR3 protein. The profile covers 300,000 to 350,000 distinct CDR3 sequences, with 10% to 15% appearing a single time and about a fifth taken by the ten largest. This clonotype was observed a few times. Its antigen is unidentified. Study-level points and caveats: Second-wave clones reaching peak frequency on day 37 lacked confirmed SARS-CoV-2 specificity. That cross-reactive memory joined was suggested by some responding clones appearing in pre-infection memory.

The receptor was derived from a man younger than 35 who had mild COVID-19 (a few samples of this study predate the infection). Cell type and time point are not known. What was sequenced was PBMCs or a T cell subset sorted from them (not recorded which).

In DNA, the CDR3 is TGTGCCAGCAGCTCCAGGACAGGGGAGGGGTATGGCTACACCTTC. Translation gives CASSSRTGEGYGYTF. The gene calls are TRBV7-8 and TRBJ1-2; 9 bases align to TRBD1. Per germline, CDR1 SGHVS and CDR2 FQNEAQ. Trimming cost V 4 bases and J 5 bases; bases outside gene matches: 8. This CDR3 is 15 amino acids long.